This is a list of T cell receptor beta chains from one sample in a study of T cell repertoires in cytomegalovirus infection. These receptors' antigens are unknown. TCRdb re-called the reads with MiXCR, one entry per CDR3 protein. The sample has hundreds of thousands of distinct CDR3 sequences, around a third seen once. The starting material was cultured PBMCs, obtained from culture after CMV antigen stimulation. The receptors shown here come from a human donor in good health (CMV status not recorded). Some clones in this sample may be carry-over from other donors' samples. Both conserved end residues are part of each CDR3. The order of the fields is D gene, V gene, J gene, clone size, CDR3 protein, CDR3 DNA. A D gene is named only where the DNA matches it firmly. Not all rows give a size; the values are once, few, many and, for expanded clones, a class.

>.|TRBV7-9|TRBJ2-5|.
CASSFSLTSGGGTQYF
TGTGCCAGCAGCTTCAGTCTAACGTCTGGCGGTGGGACCCAGTACTTC
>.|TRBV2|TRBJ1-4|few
CASRDRGMRKLFF
TGTGCCAGCAGGGACCGGGGAATGAGGAAACTGTTTTTT
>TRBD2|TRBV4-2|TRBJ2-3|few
CASSPGTSGGDTQYF
TGTGCCAGCAGCCCGGGGACTAGCGGGGGGGATACGCAGTATTTT
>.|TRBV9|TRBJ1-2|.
CASSGQGEGYTF
TGTGCCAGCAGCGGCCAGGGCGAGGGCTACACCTTC
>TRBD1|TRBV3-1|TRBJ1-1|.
CASSPRDRVGAEAFF
TGTGCCAGCAGCCCTCGGGACAGGGTCGGGGCTGAAGCTTTCTTT
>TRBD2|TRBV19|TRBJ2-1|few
CASSMGTSGRYNEQFF
TGTGCCAGTAGTATGGGGACTAGCGGGAGATACAATGAGCAGTTCTTC
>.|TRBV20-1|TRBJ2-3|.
CSASRDGREDTQYF
TGCAGTGCTAGCCGGGACGGCCGGGAAGATACGCAGTATTTT
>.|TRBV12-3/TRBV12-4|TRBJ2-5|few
CASRPGWGETQYF
TGTGCCAGCCGTCCAGGGTGGGGCGAGACCCAGTACTTC
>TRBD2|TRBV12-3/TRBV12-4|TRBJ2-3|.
CASSLAGLAGVWTQYF
TGTGCCAGCAGTTTAGCGGGACTAGCGGGAGTTTGGACGCAGTATTTT
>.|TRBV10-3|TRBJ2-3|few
CATTSTDTQYF
TGTGCCACCACGTCTACAGATACGCAGTATTTT
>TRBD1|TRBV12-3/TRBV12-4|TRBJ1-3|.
CASTLRVTGEVRIRNTIYF
TGTGCCAGCACCCTTCGCGTGACAGGGGAGGTTAGGATACGAAACACCATATATTTT
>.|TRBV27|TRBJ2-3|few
CASSLSRGHTQYF
TGTGCCAGCAGTTTATCCAGGGGTCATACGCAGTATTTT
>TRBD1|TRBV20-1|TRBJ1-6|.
CSARDHYRGFSPLHF
TGCAGTGCTAGAGATCACTACAGGGGGTTTTCACCCCTCCACTTT
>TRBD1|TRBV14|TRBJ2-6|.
CASSTRQGLFSGANVLTF
TGTGCCAGCAGCACGCGACAGGGCTTGTTCTCTGGGGCCAACGTCCTGACTTTC
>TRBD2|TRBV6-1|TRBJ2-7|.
CATGLGPYEQYF
TGTGCCACCGGACTAGGTCCCTACGAGCAGTACTTC
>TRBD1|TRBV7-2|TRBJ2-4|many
CASSLGRTGNIQYF
TGTGCCAGCAGCTTAGGGAGGACAGGAAACATTCAGTACTTC
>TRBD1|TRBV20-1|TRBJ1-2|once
CSADRTGAGNYGYTF
TGCAGTGCTGATCGGACAGGGGCGGGTAACTATGGCTACACCTTC
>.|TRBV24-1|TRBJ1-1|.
CATSDSDSTEAFF
TGTGCCACCAGTGATTCGGACAGCACTGAAGCTTTCTTT
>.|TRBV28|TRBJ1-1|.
CASSFPDRMNTEAFF
TGTGCCAGCAGTTTTCCTGACAGGATGAACACTGAAGCTTTCTTT
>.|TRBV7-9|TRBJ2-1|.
CASSQNGAGRLYDEQFF
TGTGCCAGCAGTCAGAACGGGGCGGGGCGGTTATACGATGAGCAGTTCTTC
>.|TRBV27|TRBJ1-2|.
CASSLSWTRRANYGYTF
TGTGCCAGCAGTTTATCCTGGACGAGACGGGCTAACTATGGCTACACCTTC
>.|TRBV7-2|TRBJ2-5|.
CASSIQGSGETQYF
TGTGCCAGCAGCATCCAGGGGAGCGGTGAGACCCAGTACTTC
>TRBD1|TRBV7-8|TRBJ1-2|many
CASSSRDRNLVGGYTF
TGTGCCAGCAGCTCCCGGGACAGGAATCTTGTCGGGGGCTACACCTTC
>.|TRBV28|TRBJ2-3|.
CASSLNGAIKRLYTDTQYF
TGTGCCAGCAGTCTTAATGGGGCAATAAAGCGCCTTTACACAGATACGCAGTATTTT
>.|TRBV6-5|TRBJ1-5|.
CATAANLPDQPQHF
TGTGCCACCGCGGCCAACCTACCTGATCAGCCCCAGCATTTT
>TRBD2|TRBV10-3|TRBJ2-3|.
CATGLAGQPTDTQYF
TGTGCCACGGGACTAGCGGGCCAACCCACAGATACGCAGTATTTT